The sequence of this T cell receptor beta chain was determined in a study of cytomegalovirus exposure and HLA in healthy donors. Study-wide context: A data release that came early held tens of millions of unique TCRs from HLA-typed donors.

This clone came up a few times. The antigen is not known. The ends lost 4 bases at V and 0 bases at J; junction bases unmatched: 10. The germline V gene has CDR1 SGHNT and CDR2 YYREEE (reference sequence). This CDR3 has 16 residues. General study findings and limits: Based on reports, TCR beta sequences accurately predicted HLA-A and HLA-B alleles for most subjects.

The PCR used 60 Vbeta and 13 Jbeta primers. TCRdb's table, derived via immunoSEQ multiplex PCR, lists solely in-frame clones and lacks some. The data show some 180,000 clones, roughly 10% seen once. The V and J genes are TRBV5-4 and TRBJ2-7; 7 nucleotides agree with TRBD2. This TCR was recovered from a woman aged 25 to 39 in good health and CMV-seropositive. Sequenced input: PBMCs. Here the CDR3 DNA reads TGTGCCAGCAGCCCCCGGGGTAGCGGGTTCTCCTACGAGCAGTACTTC. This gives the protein CASSPRGSGFSYEQYF.